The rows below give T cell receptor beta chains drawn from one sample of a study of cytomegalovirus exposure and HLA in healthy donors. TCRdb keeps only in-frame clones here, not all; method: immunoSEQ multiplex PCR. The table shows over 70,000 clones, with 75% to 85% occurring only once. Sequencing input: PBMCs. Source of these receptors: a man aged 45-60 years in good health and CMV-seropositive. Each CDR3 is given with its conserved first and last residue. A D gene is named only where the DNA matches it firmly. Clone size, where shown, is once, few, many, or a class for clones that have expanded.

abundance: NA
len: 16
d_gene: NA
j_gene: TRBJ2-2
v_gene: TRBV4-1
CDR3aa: CASSRLTGANTGELFF
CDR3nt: TGCGCCAGCAGCCGGTTGACTGGCGCGAACACCGGGGAGCTGTTTTTT

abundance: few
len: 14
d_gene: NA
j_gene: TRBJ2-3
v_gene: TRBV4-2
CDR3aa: CASSHSQGTDTQYF
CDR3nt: TGTGCCAGCAGCCACTCACAGGGTACAGATACGCAGTATTTT

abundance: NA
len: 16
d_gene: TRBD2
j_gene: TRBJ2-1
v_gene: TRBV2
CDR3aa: CASSPPPAGGSNEQFF
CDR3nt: TGTGCCAGCAGTCCTCCCCCAGCGGGAGGCAGCAATGAGCAGTTCTTC

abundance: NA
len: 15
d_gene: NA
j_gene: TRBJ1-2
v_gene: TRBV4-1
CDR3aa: CASSPQEADRGGYTF
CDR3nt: TGCGCCAGCAGCCCCCAGGAGGCGGACAGAGGTGGCTACACCTTC

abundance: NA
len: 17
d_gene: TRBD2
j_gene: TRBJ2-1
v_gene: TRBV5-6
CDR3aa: CASSEPGGRAGNNEQFF
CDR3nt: TGTGCCAGCAGCGAGCCTGGGGGGAGGGCCGGGAACAATGAGCAGTTCTTC

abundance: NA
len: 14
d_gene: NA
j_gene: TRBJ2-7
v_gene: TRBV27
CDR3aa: CASSLYPGRYEQYF
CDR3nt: TGTGCCAGCAGTTTATATCCGGGGAGGTACGAGCAGTACTTC

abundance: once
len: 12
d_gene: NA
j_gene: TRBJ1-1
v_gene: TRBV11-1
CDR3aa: CASSRHGTEAFF
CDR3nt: TGTGCCAGCAGCCGACATGGCACTGAAGCTTTCTTT

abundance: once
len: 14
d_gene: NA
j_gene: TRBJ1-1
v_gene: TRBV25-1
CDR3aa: CASSASTGNTEAFF
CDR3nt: TGTGCCAGCAGTGCCTCGACAGGGAACACTGAAGCTTTCTTT

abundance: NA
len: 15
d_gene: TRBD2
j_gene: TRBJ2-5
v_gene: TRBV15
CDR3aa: CATSGASGRAQTQYF
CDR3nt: TGTGCCACCAGCGGGGCTAGCGGGAGGGCTCAGACCCAGTACTTC

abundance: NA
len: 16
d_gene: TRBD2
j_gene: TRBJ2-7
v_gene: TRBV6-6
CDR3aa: CASSRGTSGPSYEQYF
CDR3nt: TGTGCCAGCAGTCGAGGGACTAGCGGACCCTCCTACGAGCAGTACTTC

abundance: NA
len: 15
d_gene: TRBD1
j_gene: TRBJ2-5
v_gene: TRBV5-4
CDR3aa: CASSLGWGTGETQYF
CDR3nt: TGTGCCAGCAGCCTAGGTTGGGGGACAGGGGAGACCCAGTACTTC

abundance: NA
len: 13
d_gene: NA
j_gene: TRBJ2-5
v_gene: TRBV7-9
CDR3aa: CSSWTDAGETQYF
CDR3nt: TGTTCCAGCTGGACAGATGCTGGCGAGACCCAGTACTTC

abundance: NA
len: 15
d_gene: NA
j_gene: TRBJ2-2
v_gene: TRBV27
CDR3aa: CASSLGHFSTGELFF
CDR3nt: TGTGCCAGCAGTTTAGGACATTTCAGCACCGGGGAGCTGTTTTTT

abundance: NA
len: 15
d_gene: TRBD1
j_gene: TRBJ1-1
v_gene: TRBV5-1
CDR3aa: CASSPGTGGHTEAFF
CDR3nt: TGTGCCAGCAGCCCGGGGACAGGGGGCCACACTGAAGCTTTCTTT

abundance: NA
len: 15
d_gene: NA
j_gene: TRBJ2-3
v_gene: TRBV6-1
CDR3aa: CASSELRGGTDTQYF
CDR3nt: TGTGCCAGCAGTGAATTAAGGGGTGGCACAGATACGCAGTATTTT

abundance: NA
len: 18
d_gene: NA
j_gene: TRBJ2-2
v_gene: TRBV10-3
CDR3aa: CAISDLNRAEASTGELFF
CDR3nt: TGTGCCATCAGTGACTTAAACAGGGCCGAAGCTAGCACCGGGGAGCTGTTTTTT

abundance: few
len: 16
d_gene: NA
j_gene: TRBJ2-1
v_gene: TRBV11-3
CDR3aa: CASSSKRKSSYNEQFF
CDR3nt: TGTGCCAGCAGCTCTAAGCGGAAGAGCTCCTACAATGAGCAGTTCTTC

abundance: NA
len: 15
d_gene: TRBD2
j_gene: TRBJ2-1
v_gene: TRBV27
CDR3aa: CASSLGSGAYNEQFF
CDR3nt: TGTGCCAGCAGTTTGGGTAGCGGGGCCTACAATGAGCAGTTCTTC

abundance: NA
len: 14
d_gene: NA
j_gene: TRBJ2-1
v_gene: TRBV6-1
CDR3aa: CASSAPGTYNEQFF
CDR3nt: TGTGCCAGCAGTGCCCCGGGGACCTACAATGAGCAGTTCTTC

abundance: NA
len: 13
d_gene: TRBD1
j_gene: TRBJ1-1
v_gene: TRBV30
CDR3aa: CAWSVQGVTEAFF
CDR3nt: TGTGCCTGGAGTGTCCAGGGGGTCACTGAAGCTTTCTTT

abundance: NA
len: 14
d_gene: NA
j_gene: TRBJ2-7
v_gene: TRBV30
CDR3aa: CAWSVLTRGVEQYF
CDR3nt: TGTGCCTGGAGTGTCTTGACTAGAGGAGTCGAGCAGTACTTC

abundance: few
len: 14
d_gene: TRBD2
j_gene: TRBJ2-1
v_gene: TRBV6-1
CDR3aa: CASTKTSGYNEQFF
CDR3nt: TGTGCCAGCACCAAGACTAGCGGATACAATGAGCAGTTCTTC

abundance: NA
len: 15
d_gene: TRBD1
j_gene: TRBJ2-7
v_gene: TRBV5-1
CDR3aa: CASSFGRDRSYEQYF
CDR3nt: TGCGCCAGCAGCTTTGGCCGGGACAGGTCCTACGAGCAGTACTTC

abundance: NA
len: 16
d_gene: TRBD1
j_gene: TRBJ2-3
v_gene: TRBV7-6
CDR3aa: CASSSHRTGGMDTQYF
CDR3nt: TGTGCCAGCAGCTCCCACCGGACAGGGGGCATGGATACGCAGTATTTT

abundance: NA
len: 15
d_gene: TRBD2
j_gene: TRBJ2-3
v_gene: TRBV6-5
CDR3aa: CASSYSGGQTDTQYF
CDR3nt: TGTGCCAGCAGTTACAGCGGGGGTCAGACAGATACGCAGTATTTT

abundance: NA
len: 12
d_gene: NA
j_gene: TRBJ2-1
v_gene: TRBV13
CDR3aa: CASSLGKYEQFF
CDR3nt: TGTGCCAGCAGCCTCGGGAAATATGAGCAGTTCTTC

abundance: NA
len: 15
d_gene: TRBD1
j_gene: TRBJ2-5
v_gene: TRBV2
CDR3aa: CASSPTVQGEETQYF
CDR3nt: TGTGCCAGCAGTCCCACAGTACAGGGGGAAGAGACCCAGTACTTC

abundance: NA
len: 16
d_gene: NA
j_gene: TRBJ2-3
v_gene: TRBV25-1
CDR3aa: CASTLTSSPLVDTQYF
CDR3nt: TGTGCCAGCACACTAACATCGTCCCCATTGGTGGATACGCAGTATTTT